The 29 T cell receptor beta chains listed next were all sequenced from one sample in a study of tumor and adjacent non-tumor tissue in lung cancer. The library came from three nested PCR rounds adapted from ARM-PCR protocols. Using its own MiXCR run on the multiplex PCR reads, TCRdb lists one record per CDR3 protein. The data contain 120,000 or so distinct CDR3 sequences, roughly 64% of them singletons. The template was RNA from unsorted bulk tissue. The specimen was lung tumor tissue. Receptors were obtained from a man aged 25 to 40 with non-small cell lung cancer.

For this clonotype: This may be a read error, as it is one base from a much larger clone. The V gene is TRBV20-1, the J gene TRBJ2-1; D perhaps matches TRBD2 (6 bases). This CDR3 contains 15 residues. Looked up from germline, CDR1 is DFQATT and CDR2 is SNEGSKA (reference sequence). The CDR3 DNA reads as TGCAATGCTGCCTACGGGACTCCCCGGGGGAATGAGCAGTTCTTC. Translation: CNAAYGTPRGNEQFF.

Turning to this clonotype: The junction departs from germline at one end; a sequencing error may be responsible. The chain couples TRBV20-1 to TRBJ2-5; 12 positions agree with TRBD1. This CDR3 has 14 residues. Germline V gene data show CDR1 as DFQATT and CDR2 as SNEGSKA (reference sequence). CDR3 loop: CIALWDRGRETQYF. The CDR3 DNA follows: TGCATTGCTTTGTGGGACAGGGGGCGAGAGACCCAGTACTTC.

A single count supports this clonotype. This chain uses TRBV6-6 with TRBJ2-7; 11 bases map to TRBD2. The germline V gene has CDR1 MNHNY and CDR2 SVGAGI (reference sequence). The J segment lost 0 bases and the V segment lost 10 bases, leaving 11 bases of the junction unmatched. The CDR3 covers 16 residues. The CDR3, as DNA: TGTGCCAATAGTTTCCCGGGACTAGCGGTCTCCTACGAGCAGTACTTC. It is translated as CANSFPGLAVSYEQYF.

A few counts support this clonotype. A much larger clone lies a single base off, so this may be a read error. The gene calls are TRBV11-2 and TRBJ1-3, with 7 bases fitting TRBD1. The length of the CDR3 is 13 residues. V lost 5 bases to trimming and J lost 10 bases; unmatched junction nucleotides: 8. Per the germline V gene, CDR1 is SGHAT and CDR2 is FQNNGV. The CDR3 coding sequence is TGTGCCAGCAGCCAGGGACAGACCGGGACCATATATTTT. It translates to CASSQGQTGTIYF.

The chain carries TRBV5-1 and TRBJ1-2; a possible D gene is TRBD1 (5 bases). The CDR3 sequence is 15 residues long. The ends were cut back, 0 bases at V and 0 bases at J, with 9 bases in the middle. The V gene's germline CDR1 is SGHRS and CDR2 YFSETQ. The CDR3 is CASSLAGTTNYGYTF. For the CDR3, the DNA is TGCGCCAGCAGCTTGGCCGGGACCACTAACTATGGCTACACCTTC. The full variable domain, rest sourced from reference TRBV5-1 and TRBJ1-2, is KAGVTQTPRYLIKTRGQQVTLSCSPISGHRSVSWYQQTPGQGLQFLFEYFSETQRNKGNFPGRFSGRQFSNSRSEMNVSTLELGDSALYLCASSLAGTTNYGYTFGSGTRLTVV.

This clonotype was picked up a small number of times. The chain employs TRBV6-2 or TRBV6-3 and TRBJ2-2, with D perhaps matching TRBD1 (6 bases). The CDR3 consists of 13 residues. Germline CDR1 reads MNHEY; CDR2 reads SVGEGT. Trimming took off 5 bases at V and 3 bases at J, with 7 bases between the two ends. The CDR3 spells CASSPGDTGELFF. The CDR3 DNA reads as TGTGCCAGCAGTCCAGGGGACACCGGGGAGCTGTTTTTT.

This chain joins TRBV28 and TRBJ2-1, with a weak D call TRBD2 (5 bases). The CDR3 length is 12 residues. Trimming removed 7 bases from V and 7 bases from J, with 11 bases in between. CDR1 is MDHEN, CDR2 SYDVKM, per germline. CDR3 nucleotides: TGTGCCAGCATCTACCCGGGGAATGAGCAGTTCTTC. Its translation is CASIYPGNEQFF.

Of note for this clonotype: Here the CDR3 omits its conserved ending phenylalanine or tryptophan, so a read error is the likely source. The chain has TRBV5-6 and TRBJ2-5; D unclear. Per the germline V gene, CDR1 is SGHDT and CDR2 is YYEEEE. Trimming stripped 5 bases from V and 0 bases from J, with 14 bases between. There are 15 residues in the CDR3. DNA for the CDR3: TGTGCCAGCAGAATTGGCAATATGTACCAAGAGACCCAGTACCTC. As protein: CASRIGNMYQETQYL.

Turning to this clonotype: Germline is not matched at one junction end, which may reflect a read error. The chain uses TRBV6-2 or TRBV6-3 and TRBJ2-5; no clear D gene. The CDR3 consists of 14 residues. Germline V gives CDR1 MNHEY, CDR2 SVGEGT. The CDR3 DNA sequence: TGTGCTAGCAGAGTCCAGGCCGTTGAAGAGACCCAGTACTTC. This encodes CASRVQAVEETQYF.

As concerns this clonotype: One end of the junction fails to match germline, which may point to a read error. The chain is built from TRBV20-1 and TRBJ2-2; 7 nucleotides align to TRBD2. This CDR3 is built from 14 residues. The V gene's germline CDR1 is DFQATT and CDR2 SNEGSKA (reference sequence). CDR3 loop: CSVTLEGAGGGLFF. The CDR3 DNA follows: TGCAGTGTCACCCTCGAAGGGGCAGGCGGGGGGCTGTTTTTT.

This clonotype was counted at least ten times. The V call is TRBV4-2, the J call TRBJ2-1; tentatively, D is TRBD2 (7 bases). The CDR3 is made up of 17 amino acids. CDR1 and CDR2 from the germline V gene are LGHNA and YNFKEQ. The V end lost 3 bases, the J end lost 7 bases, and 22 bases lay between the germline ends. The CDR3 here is CASSQLGGTKKINEQFF. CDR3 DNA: TGTGCCAGCAGCCAGCTGGGGGGGACAAAAAAAATTAATGAGCAGTTCTTC.

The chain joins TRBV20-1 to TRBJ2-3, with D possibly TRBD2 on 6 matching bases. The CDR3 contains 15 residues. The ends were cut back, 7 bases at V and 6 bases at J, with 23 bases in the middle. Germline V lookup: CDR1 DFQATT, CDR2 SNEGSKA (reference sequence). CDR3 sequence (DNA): TGCAGTGTCAGTGGGGACTGGGGGTCCGCGGATACGCAGTATTTT. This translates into CSVSGDWGSADTQYF.

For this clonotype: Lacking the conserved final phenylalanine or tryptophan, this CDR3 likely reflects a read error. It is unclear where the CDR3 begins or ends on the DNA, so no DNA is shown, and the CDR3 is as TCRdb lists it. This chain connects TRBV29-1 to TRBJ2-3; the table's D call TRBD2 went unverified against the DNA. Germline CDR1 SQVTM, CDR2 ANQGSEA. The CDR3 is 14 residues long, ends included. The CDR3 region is CSVGEGGPLDTHYI.

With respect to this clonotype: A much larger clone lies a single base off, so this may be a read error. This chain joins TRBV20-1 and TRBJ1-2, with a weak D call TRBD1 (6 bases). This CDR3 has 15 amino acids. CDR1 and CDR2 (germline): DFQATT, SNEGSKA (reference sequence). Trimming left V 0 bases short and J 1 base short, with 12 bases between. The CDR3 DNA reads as TGCAGTGCTAGAGACAGACAGGCCGGTAACTATGGCTACACCTTC. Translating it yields CSARDRQAGNYGYTF.

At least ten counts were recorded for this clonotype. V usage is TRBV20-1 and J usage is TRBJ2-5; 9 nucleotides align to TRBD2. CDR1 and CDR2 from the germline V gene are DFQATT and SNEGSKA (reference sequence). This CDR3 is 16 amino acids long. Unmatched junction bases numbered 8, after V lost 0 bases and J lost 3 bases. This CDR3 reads CSAREAWASGEETQYF. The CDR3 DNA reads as TGCAGTGCTAGAGAGGCTTGGGCTAGCGGGGAAGAGACCCAGTACTTC.

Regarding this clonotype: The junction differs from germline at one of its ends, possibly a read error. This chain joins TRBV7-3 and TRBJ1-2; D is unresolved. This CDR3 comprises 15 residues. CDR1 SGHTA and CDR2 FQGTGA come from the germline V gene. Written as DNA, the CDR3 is TGTGCCGGCAGCTTAACCGGCGGTGTCCTGTGTGGCTACACCTTC. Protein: CAGSLTGGVLCGYTF.

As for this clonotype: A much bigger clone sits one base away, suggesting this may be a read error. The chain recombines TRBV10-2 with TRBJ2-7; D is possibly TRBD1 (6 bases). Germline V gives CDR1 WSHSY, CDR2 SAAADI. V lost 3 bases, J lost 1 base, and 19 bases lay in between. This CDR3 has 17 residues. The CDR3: CASSDSRGGYASYEQYF. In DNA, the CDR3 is TGCGCCAGCAGTGACTCTCGAGGGGGATACGCTTCCTACGAGCAGTACTTC.

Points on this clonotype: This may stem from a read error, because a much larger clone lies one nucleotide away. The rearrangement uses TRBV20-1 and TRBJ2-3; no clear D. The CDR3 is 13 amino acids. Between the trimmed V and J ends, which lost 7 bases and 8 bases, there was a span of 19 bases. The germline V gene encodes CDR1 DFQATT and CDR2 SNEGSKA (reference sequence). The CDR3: CSDSPGRLGTQYF. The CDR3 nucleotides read TGCAGTGATAGTCCGGGCCGACTCGGTACGCAGTATTTT.

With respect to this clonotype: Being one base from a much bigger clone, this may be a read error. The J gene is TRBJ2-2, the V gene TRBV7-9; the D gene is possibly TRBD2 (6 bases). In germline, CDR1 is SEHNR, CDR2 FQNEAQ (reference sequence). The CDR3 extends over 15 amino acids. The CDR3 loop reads CASSPTDSNTGGLFF. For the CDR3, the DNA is TGTGCCAGCAGCCCGACAGATTCGAACACCGGGGGGCTGTTTTTT.

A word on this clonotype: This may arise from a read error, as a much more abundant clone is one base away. CDR3 sequence: CASSQPYRGVSYGYTF. CDR3 sequence (DNA): TGCGCCAGCAGCCAGCCCTACAGGGGGGTAAGCTATGGCTACACCTTC. The chain carries TRBV4-1 and TRBJ1-2; the match to TRBD1 covers 8 bases. The V segment lost 3 bases and the J segment 4 bases; nucleotides outside the gene matches: 10. This CDR3 contains 16 residues. The V gene's germline CDR1 is MGHRA and CDR2 YSYEKL.

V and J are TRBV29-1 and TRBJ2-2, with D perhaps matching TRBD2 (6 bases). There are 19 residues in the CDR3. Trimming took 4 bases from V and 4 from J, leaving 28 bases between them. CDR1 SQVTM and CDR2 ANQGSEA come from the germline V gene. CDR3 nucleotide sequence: TGCAGCGTTGCAGGACCCATAAGATCGGGGGTCTCCGTCACCGGGGAGCTGTTTTTT. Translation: CSVAGPIRSGVSVTGELFF.

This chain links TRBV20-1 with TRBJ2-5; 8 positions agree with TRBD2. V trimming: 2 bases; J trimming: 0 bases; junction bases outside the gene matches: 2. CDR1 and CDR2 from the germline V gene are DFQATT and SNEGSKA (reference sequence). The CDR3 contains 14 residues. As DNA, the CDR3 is TGCAGTGCTAGACTAGCGGGTGACCAAGAGACCCAGTACTTC. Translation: CSARLAGDQETQYF.

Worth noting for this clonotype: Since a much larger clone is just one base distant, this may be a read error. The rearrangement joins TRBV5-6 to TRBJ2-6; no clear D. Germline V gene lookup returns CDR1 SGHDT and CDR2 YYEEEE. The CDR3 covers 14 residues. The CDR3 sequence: CARSSPAGANVLTF. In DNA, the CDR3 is TGTGCCCGCAGCTCCCCCGCTGGGGCCAACGTCCTGACTTTC.

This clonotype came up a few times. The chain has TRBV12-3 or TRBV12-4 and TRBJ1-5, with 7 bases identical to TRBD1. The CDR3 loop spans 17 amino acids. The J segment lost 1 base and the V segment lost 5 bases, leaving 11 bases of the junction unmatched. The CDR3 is CASSPRQGMGSNQPQHF. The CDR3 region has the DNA TGTGCCAGCAGTCCCCGACAGGGTATGGGGAGCAATCAGCCCCAGCATTTT.

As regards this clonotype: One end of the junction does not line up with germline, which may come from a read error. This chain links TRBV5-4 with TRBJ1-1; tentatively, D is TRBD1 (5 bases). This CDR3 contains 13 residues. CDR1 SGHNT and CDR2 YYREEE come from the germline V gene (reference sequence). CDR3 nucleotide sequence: TGTGCCAGCAGCTTGGAAGGGGTGACTGAAGATTTCTTT. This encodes CASSLEGVTEDFF.

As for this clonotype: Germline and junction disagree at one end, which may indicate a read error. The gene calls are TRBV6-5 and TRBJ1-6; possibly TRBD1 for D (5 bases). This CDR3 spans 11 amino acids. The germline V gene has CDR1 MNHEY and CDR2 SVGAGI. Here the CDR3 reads CASSYGGTFHF. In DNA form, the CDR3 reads TGCGCCAGCAGTTACGGGGGTACCTTCCACTTT.

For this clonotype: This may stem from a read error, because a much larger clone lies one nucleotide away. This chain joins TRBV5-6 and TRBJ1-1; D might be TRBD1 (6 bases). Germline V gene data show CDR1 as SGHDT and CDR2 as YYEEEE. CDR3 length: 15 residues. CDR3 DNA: TGTGCCAGCAGCTTGGCCTGGGGGGCAAACATTGAAGCTTTCTTT. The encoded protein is CASSLAWGANIEAFF.

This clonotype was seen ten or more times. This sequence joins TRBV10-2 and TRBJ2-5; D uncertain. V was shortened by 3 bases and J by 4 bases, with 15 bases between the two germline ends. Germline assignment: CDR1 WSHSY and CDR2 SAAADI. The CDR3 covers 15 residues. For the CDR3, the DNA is TGCGCCAGCAGTGAAGTTGACAAGGCCGGAGAGACCCAGTACTTC. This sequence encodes CASSEVDKAGETQYF.

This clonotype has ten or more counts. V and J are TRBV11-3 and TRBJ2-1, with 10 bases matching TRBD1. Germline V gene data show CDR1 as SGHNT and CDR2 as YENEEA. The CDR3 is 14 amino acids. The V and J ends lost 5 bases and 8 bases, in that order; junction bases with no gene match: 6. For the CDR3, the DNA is TGTGCCAGCAGCCTCGGGACAGGGGTCTATGAGCAGTTCTTC. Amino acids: CASSLGTGVYEQFF.